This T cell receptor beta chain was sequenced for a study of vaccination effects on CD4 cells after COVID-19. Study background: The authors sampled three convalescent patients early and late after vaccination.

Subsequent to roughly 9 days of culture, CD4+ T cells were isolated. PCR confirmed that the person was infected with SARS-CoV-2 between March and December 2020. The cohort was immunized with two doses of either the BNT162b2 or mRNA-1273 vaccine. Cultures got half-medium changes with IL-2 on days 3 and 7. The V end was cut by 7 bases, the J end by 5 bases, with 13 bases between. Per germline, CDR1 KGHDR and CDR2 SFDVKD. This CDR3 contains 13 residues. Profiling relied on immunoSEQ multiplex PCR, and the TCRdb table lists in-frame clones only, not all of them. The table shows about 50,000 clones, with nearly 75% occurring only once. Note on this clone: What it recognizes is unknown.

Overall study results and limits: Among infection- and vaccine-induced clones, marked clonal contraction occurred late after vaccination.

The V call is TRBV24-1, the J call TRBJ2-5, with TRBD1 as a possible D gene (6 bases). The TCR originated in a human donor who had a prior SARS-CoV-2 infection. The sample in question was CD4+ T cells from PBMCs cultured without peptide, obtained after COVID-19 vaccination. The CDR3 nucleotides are TGTGCCACCAGCGACACAGGGCGCGAGACCCAGTACTTC. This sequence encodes CATSDTGRETQYF.